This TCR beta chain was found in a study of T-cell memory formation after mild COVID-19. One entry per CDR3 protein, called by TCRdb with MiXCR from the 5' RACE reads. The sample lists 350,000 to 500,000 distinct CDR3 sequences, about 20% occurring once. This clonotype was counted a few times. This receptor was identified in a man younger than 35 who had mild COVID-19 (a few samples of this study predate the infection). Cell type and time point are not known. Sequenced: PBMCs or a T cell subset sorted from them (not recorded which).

The CDR3 sequence is CASSSTDRNQAFF. The CDR3 DNA is TGTGCCAGCAGCTCTACCGACAGGAATCAAGCTTTCTTT. This chain uses TRBV7-2 with TRBJ1-1; a possible D gene is TRBD1 (6 bases). The CDR3 length is 13 residues. The V gene's germline CDR1 is SGHTA and CDR2 FQGNSA. V shed 4 bases and J shed 9 bases, with 15 bases lying between them.